The 17 T cell receptor beta chains listed next were all sequenced from one sample in a study of shared clonotypes between healthy human individuals. This table comes from immunoSEQ multiplex PCR, and its TCRdb copy is limited to in-frame clones, with some not included. The repertoire has 980,000 or so clones, 76% of them found once; the top ten carry over 1.3%. The sample taken for sequencing was memory CD4+ T cells sorted from blood. Subset reported: CD45RA-negative fraction. These receptors were obtained from a man aged 18 to 29 in good health.

V and J are TRBV6-5 and TRBJ1-6; possibly TRBD1 for D (5 bases). Trimming took 6 bases from V and 8 from J, leaving 14 bases between them. This CDR3 is built from 14 residues. The germline CDR1 and CDR2 sequences are MNHEY and SVGAGI. CDR3 coding DNA: TGTGCCAGCAGGGCCGGGACGGATTATTCACCCCTCCACTTT. Amino acids: CASRAGTDYSPLHF.

This clone was observed a few times. The chain combines TRBV18 with TRBJ2-1, with 10 bases that match TRBD1. V lost 2 bases, J lost 7 bases, and 8 bases stayed unmatched. CDR1 KGHSH and CDR2 LQKENI come from the germline V gene. The CDR3 covers 16 residues. CDR3 loop: CASSPLGQGRLNEQFF. DNA for the CDR3: TGTGCCAGCTCACCATTGGGACAGGGGCGTTTGAATGAGCAGTTCTTC.

The J gene is TRBJ1-1, the V gene TRBV7-9; 8 positions agree with TRBD1. Per germline, CDR1 SEHNR and CDR2 FQNEAQ (reference sequence). This CDR3 is built from 14 residues. Germline trimming cut 6 bases from V and 4 bases from J; bases unmatched to any gene: 7. DNA of the CDR3: TGTGCCAGCAGTCGACAGGGGATGAGCACTGAAGCTTTCTTT. This translates into CASSRQGMSTEAFF.

Only a few counts were recorded for this clone. V gene TRBV6-6 combines with J gene TRBJ2-1, with 8 bases matching TRBD2. The junction had 11 bases not matched to a gene; V was cut back by 6 bases and J by 10 bases. Germline V gives CDR1 MNHNY, CDR2 SVGAGI (reference sequence). This CDR3 region has 14 residues. CDR3 residues: CASRFGLATREQFF. In nucleotides, the CDR3 is TGTGCCAGCAGATTCGGACTAGCAACACGCGAGCAGTTCTTC.

Points on this clone: The same CDR3 also results from other DNA sequences found in this sample. This chain connects TRBV9 to TRBJ2-4, with no clear D. The ends were cut back, 0 bases at V and 0 bases at J, with 10 bases in the middle. The CDR3 runs 16 residues. Germline values: CDR1 SGDLS, CDR2 YYNGEE. CDR3 in amino acids: CASSVGRELAKNIQYF. The CDR3 nucleotides read TGTGCCAGCAGCGTAGGGAGAGAACTAGCCAAAAACATTCAGTACTTC.

The chain carries TRBV5-6 and TRBJ2-3; 10 bases align to TRBD2. The J segment lost 6 bases and the V segment lost 0 bases, leaving 7 bases of the junction unmatched. The CDR3 is made up of 16 amino acids. Germline CDR1 is SGHDT and CDR2 is YYEEEE. CDR3 loop: CASSLVGSGREDTQYF. CDR3 DNA: TGTGCCAGCAGCTTGGTGGGCAGCGGGAGGGAGGATACGCAGTATTTT.

This sequence joins TRBV5-1 and TRBJ1-3; the D is unclear. This CDR3 contains 13 residues. The germline V and J ends were trimmed by 4 bases and 4 bases, with 9 bases remaining between them. Germline-derived CDR1 and CDR2 are SGHRS and YFSETQ. This CDR3 reads CASSPGTGNTIYF. The CDR3, as DNA: TGCGCCAGCAGCCCCGGAACCGGAAACACCATATATTTT. Full variable domain (missing parts from reference TRBV5-1 and TRBJ1-3): KAGVTQTPRYLIKTRGQQVTLSCSPISGHRSVSWYQQTPGQGLQFLFEYFSETQRNKGNFPGRFSGRQFSNSRSEMNVSTLELGDSALYLCASSPGTGNTIYFGEGSWLTVV.

The chain couples TRBV30 to TRBJ2-3; possible D gene TRBD1, 6 bases. The CDR3 runs to 16 residues. The germline V gene has CDR1 GTSNPN and CDR2 SVGIG (reference sequence). Trimming removed 2 bases at V and 1 base at J, with 16 bases between. The CDR3 region has the DNA TGTGCCTGGAGTAACCTATGGGGGCTGGGCACAGATACGCAGTATTTT. Its translation is CAWSNLWGLGTDTQYF.

V gene TRBV11-1 combines with J gene TRBJ2-7; D is possibly TRBD2 (5 bases). V lost 3 bases and J lost 6, with 9 bases in between. The CDR3 length is 12 residues. Germline CDR1 reads SGHAT; CDR2 reads FQDESV (reference sequence). The CDR3 nucleotides are TGTGCCAGCAGCTTCGGAGGCTCCGAGCAGTACTTC. Residues: CASSFGGSEQYF.

This sequence joins TRBV18 and TRBJ2-3, with D perhaps matching TRBD2 (5 bases). Trimming shortened V by 2 bases and J by 2 bases, and 11 bases separated the two germline ends. The CDR3 extends over 15 amino acids. CDR1 KGHSH and CDR2 LQKENI come from the germline V gene. Written as DNA, the CDR3 is TGTGCCAGCTCACCAACGCGGGTGGACACAGATACGCAGTATTTT. Translating it yields CASSPTRVDTDTQYF. Full variable domain (remainder filled in from reference TRBV18 and TRBJ2-3): NAGVMQNPRHLVRRRGQEARLRCSPMKGHSHVYWYRQLPEEGLKFMVYLQKENIIDESGMPKERFSAEFPKEGPSILRIQQVVRGDSAAYFCASSPTRVDTDTQYFGPGTRLTVL.

The gene calls are TRBV4-2 and TRBJ2-7; 11 bases map to TRBD2. Losses at the gene ends were 0 bases for V and 5 bases for J; bases not matched to a gene: 6. The CDR3 has 16 amino acids. CDR1 and CDR2 (germline): LGHNA, YNFKEQ. CDR3 sequence reads: CASSQETGTSGHEQYF. The DNA of the CDR3 is TGTGCCAGCAGCCAAGAGACCGGGACTAGCGGCCACGAGCAGTACTTC.

V gene TRBV2 combines with J gene TRBJ2-7, with no clear D. V was trimmed by 3 bases and J by 3 bases, leaving 12 bases between them. The CDR3 length is 14 residues. Germline lookup yields CDR1 SNHLY and CDR2 FYNNEI. The CDR3 DNA follows: TGTGCCAGCAGTGAGGGTCAGATTCTCTACGAGCAGTACTTC. Protein: CASSEGQILYEQYF.

V is TRBV19 and J is TRBJ2-2; D is possibly TRBD1 (5 bases). The CDR3 contains 16 residues. Trimming pared 3 bases from V and 3 bases from J, leaving 14 bases between. CDR1 and CDR2 from the germline V gene are LNHDA and SQIVND (reference sequence). CDR3 loop: CASSMVSGSYTGELFF. The CDR3 region has the DNA TGTGCCAGTAGTATGGTGTCAGGGTCTTACACCGGGGAGCTGTTTTTT.

The chain is built from TRBV6-6 and TRBJ2-5; D remains unclear. The CDR3 consists of 15 residues. CDR1 and CDR2 from the germline V gene are MNHNY and SVGAGI (reference sequence). The V end was cut by 2 bases, the J end by 5 bases, with 15 bases between. The CDR3 nucleotides are TGTGCCAGCAGTTACCGCCCCGGACCGCGTGAGACCCAGTACTTC. Translation gives CASSYRPGPRETQYF.

The V gene is TRBV5-1, the J gene TRBJ2-5; D possibly corresponds to TRBD2 (5 bases). The J call may not be correct, given that the DNA end is closer to TRBJ2-7. The CDR3 has 13 amino acids. Germline V gives CDR1 SGHRS, CDR2 YFSETQ. In nucleotides, the CDR3 is TGCGCCAGCAGCTTGGTCGGGACCTACGAGCAGTACTTC. Its protein is CASSLVGTYEQYF.

The chain couples TRBV5-1 to TRBJ2-7, with unresolved D. The germline V gene has CDR1 SGHRS and CDR2 YFSETQ. The CDR3 extends over 15 amino acids. Trimming pared 0 bases from V and 2 bases from J, leaving 12 bases between. CDR3 residues: CASSLVGDSAYEQYF. In DNA, the CDR3 is TGCGCCAGCAGCTTGGTTGGGGATTCCGCCTACGAGCAGTACTTC. The full variable domain, in which reference TRBV5-1 and TRBJ2-7 provide the parts outside the CDR3, is KAGVTQTPRYLIKTRGQQVTLSCSPISGHRSVSWYQQTPGQGLQFLFEYFSETQRNKGNFPGRFSGRQFSNSRSEMNVSTLELGDSALYLCASSLVGDSAYEQYFGPGTRLTVT.

The chain links TRBV29-1 to TRBJ2-7; no clear D. The germline CDR1 and CDR2 sequences are SQVTM and ANQGSEA. The CDR3 is 11 amino acids. V lost 5 bases to trimming and J lost 3 bases, with 8 bases between them. For the CDR3, the DNA is TGCAGCGTTCAGGAGAACTACGAGCAGTACTTC. This gives the protein CSVQENYEQYF.